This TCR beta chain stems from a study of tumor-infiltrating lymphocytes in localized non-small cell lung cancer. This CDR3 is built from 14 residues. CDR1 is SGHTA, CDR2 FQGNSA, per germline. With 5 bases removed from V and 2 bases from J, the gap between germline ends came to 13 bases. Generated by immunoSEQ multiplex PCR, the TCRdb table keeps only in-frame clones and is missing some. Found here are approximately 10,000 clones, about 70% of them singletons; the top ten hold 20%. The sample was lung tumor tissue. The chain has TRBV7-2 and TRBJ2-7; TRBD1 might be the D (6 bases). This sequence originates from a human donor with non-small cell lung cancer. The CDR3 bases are TGTGCCAGCAGCCTGCAACAGGGCCCCTACGAGCAGTACTTC. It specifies CASSLQQGPYEQYF. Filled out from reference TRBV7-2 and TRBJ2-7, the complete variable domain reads GAGVSQSPSNKVTEKGKDVELRCDPISGHTALYWYRQSLGQGLEFLIYFQGNSAPDKSGLPSDRFSAERTGGSVSTLTIQRTQQEDSAVYLCASSLQQGPYEQYFGPGTRLTVT.